The clone carrying this T cell receptor (beta chain) appeared many times. Its antigen remains unidentified. Additional DNA sequences in this sample encode the identical CDR3. TCRdb keeps only in-frame clones here, not all; method: immunoSEQ multiplex PCR. The sample gives 900,000 to 1,200,000 clones, around 78% of which show up once; 0.6% to 0.7% is in the top ten. The data are from a study of shared clonotypes between healthy human individuals. Study information: A couple of women and a few men aged 18 to 49 made up the donors. Whole-study findings and limits: Sequencing depth was expected to influence donor clonotype sharing.

V was cut by 1 base and J by 5 bases, with 11 bases left in between. This CDR3 comprises 14 residues. Germline V gene lookup returns CDR1 MNHNS and CDR2 SASEGT. The sample comprised memory CD4+ T cells from PBMCs. Subset reported: CD45RA-negative fraction. The TCR was taken from a young man in good health. Some clones in this sample may be carry-over from other donors' samples. The gene calls are TRBV6-1 and TRBJ1-1; D is perhaps TRBD1 (5 bases). This CDR3 is CASSEGGAVTEAFF. CDR3 DNA sequence: TGTGCCAGCAGTGAAGGAGGGGCTGTGACTGAAGCTTTCTTT.